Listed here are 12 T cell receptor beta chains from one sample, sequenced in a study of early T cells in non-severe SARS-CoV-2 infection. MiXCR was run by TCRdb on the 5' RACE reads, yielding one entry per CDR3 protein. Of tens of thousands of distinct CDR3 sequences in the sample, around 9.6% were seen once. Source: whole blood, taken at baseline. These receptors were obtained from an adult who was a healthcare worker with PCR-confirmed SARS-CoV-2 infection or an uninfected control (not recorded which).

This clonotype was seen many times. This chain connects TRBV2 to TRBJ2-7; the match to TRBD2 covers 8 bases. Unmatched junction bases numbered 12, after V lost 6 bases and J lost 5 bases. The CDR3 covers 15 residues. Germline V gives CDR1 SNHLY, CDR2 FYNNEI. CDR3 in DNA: TGTGCCAGCAGGATCTCCGGGGGGGGCAGCCACGAGCAGTACTTC. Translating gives CASRISGGGSHEQYF.

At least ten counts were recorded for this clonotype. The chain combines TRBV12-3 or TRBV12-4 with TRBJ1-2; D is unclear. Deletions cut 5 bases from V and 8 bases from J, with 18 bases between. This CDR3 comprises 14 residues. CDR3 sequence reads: CASSQTTQPGGYTF. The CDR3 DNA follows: TGTGCCAGCAGTCAGACTACCCAACCGGGAGGCTACACCTTC.

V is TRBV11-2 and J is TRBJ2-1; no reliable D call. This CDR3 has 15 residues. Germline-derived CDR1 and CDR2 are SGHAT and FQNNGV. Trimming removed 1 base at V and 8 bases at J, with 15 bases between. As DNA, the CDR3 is TGTGCCAGCAGCTTAGTTAGTTCTTTCAGCGATGAGCAGTTCTTC. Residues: CASSLVSSFSDEQFF.

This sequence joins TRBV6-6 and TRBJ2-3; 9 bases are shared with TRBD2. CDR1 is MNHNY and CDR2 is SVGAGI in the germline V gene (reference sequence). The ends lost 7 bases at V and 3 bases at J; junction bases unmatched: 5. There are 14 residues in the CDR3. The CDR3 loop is CASIVAGVTDTQYF. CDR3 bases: TGTGCCAGCATTGTAGCGGGGGTGACAGATACGCAGTATTTT.

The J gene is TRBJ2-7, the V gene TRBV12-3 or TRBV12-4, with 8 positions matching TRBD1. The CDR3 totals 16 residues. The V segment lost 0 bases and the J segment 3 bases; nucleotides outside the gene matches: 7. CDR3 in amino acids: CASSLAPTGALYEQYF. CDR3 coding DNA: TGTGCCAGCAGTTTAGCGCCGACAGGGGCCCTCTACGAGCAGTACTTC.

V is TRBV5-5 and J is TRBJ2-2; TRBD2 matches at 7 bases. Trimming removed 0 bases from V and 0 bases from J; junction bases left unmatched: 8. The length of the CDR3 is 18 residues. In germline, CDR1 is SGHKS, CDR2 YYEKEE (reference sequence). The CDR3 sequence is CASSLGPGGPSNTGELFF. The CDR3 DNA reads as TGTGCCAGCAGCTTGGGCCCGGGGGGTCCCTCGAACACCGGGGAGCTGTTTTTT. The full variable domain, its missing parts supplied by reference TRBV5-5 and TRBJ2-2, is DAGVTQSPTHLIKTRGQQVTLRCSPISGHKSVSWYQQVLGQGPQFIFQYYEKEERGRGNFPDRFSARQFPNYSSELNVNALLLGDSALYLCASSLGPGGPSNTGELFFGEGSRLTVL.

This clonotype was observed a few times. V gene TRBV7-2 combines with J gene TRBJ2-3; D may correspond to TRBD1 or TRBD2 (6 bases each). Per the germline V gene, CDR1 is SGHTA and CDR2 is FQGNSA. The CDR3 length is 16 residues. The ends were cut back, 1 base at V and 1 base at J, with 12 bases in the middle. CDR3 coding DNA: TGTGCCAGCAGCTTAGGTGTGGGGGGCGGCACAGATACGCAGTATTTT. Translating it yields CASSLGVGGGTDTQYF. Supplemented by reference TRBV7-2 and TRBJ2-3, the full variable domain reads GAGVSQSPSNKVTEKGKDVELRCDPISGHTALYWYRQSLGQGLEFLIYFQGNSAPDKSGLPSDRFSAERTGGSVSTLTIQRTQQEDSAVYLCASSLGVGGGTDTQYFGPGTRLTVL.

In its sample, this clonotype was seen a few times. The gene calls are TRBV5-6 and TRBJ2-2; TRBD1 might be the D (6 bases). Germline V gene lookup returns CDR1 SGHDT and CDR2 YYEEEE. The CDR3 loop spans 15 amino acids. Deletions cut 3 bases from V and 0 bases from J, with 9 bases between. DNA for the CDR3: TGTGCCAGCAGCTCCGGGACAACGAACACCGGGGAGCTGTTTTTT. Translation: CASSSGTTNTGELFF.

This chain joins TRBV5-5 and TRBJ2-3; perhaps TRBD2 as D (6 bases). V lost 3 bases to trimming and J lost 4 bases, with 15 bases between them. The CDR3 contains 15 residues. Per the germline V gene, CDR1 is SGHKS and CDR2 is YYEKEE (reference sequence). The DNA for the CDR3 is TGTGCCAGCAGCTCCTTCGGGGGTTCATCAGATACGCAGTATTTT. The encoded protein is CASSSFGGSSDTQYF.

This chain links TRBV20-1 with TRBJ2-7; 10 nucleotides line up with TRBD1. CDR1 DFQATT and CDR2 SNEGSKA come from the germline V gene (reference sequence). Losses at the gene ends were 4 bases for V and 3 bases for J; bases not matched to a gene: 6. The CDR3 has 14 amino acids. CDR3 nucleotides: TGCAGTGCTACTCCGGGACAGGGGAGCTACGAGCAGTACTTC. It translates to CSATPGQGSYEQYF.

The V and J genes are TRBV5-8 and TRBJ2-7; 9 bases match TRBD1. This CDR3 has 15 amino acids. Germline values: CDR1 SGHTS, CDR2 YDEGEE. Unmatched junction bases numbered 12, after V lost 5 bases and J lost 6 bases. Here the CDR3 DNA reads TGTGCCAGCAGTCCCCTCGGACAGGGGATGGGCGAGCAGTACTTC. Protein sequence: CASSPLGQGMGEQYF. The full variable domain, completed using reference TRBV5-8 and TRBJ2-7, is EAGVTQSPTHLIKTRGQQATLRCSPISGHTSVYWYQQALGLGLQFLLWYDEGEERNRGNFPPRFSGRQFPNYSSELNVNALELEDSALYLCASSPLGQGMGEQYFGPGTRLTVT.

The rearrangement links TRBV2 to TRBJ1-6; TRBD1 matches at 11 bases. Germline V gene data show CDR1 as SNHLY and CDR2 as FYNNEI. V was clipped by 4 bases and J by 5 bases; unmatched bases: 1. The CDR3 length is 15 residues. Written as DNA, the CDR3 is TGTGCCAGCAGTGGGACAGGGGGCGATAATTCACCCCTCCACTTT. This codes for CASSGTGGDNSPLHF. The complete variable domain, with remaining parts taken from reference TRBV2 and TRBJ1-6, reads EPEVTQTPSHQVTQMGQEVILRCVPISNHLYFYWYRQILGQKVEFLVSFYNNEISEKSEIFDDQFSVERPDGSNFTLKIRSTKLEDSAMYFCASSGTGGDNSPLHFGNGTRLTVT.